This T cell receptor (beta chain) emerged from a study of blood T cells in healthy people across ages. This clonotype was observed a few times. Its antigen remains unknown. Sample-barcoded 5' priming and a J-beta primer mix drove a second PCR of roughly 6 to 12 cycles. Researchers report that each sample yielded at least 2.5 million CDR3-containing paired-end reads. TCRdb called the 5' RACE reads again in MiXCR, with one record for every CDR3 protein. The sample has about 570,000 distinct CDR3 sequences, about 26% seen once. Study results and limitations: Across the age range, TCR beta diversity per million T cells fell in a roughly linear way.

V lost 2 bases and J 5 bases, leaving 9 bases between the germline ends. The CDR3 contains 13 residues. Germline CDR1 SGHTA, CDR2 FQGNSA. The rearrangement links TRBV7-2 to TRBJ2-5; D not certain. The receptor was derived from a woman in her 70s in good health. Source material: blood. CDR3 in DNA: TGTGCCAGCAGCTTAAACCAGGCGGAGACCCAGTACTTC. It specifies CASSLNQAETQYF.